This TCR beta chain stems from a study of early T cells in non-severe SARS-CoV-2 infection. Notes on the study in general: Sequences matched to VDJdb favored anti-spike CD8 responses, while private and CD4 specificities were missed.

A few counts support this clonotype. Its antigen is not identified. TCRdb re-analysed the 5' RACE reads in MiXCR, keeping a single row per CDR3 protein. The sample shows about 44,000 distinct CDR3 sequences, 23% of them seen only once. Germline V lookup: CDR1 SNHLY, CDR2 FYNNEI. This CDR3 spans 11 amino acids. V shed 4 bases and J shed 4 bases, with 4 bases lying between them. The V gene is TRBV2, the J gene TRBJ2-5, with D unresolved. Sequencing used whole blood, obtained at baseline. This clonotype was obtained from an adult who was a healthcare worker with PCR-confirmed SARS-CoV-2 infection or an uninfected control (not recorded which). The CDR3 DNA reads as TGTGCCAGCAGTGGCGCAGAGACCCAGTACTTC. It is translated as CASSGAETQYF.